This TCR beta chain was found in a study of blood T cell repertoires in COVID-19. Germline trimming cut 6 bases from V and 4 bases from J; bases unmatched to any gene: 5. CDR1 KGHSH and CDR2 LQKENI come from the germline V gene. The CDR3 covers 13 residues. TCRdb's copy holds only in-frame clones and misses some; the assay was immunoSEQ multiplex PCR. This table has more than 300,000 clones, roughly 87% appearing once. The sample comprised PBMCs or T cells enriched from blood (not recorded which). This TCR derives from a woman in her twenties or thirties who had recovered from COVID-19. The gene calls are TRBV18 and TRBJ1-1; 7 nucleotides line up with TRBD1. The CDR3, as DNA: TGTGCCAGCTCGACAGGGTTCGGCACTGAAGCTTTCTTT. It translates to CASSTGFGTEAFF.